Detailed here is one T cell receptor beta chain. Its antigen remains unidentified. These data belong to a study of cytomegalovirus exposure and HLA in healthy donors. General study findings and limits: Immune exposure was documented only through CMV serostatus. The study flagged 150 to 200 TCR beta chains as cytomegalovirus-associated. Excluded: some indistinguishable V segments such as TRBV6-2 and TRBV6-3.

The V end lost 3 bases, the J end lost 5 bases, and 16 bases lay between the germline ends. The CDR3 is 16 amino acids. From germline, CDR1 is LNHDA and CDR2 SQIVND (reference sequence). The study ran its PCR with 60 Vbeta and 13 Jbeta primers. Assay: immunoSEQ multiplex PCR; the TCRdb copy retains only in-frame clones and omits some. In the table there are 200,000 to 250,000 clones, around 81% of which are singletons. This receptor was taken from a woman aged 55 to 70 in good health and CMV-seropositive. The chain combines TRBV19 with TRBJ1-4; D possibly corresponds to TRBD1 (5 bases). The specimen was PBMCs. The CDR3 coding sequence is TGTGCCAGTAGTATGTTCACCAGGGATAAGAATGAAAAACTGTTTTTT. Protein product: CASSMFTRDKNEKLFF. Complete variable domain (other parts from reference TRBV19 and TRBJ1-4): DGGITQSPKYLFRKEGQNVTLSCEQNLNHDAMYWYRQDPGQGLRLIYYSQIVNDFQKGDIAEGYSVSREKKESFPLTVTSAQKNPTAFYLCASSMFTRDKNEKLFFGSGTQLSVL.